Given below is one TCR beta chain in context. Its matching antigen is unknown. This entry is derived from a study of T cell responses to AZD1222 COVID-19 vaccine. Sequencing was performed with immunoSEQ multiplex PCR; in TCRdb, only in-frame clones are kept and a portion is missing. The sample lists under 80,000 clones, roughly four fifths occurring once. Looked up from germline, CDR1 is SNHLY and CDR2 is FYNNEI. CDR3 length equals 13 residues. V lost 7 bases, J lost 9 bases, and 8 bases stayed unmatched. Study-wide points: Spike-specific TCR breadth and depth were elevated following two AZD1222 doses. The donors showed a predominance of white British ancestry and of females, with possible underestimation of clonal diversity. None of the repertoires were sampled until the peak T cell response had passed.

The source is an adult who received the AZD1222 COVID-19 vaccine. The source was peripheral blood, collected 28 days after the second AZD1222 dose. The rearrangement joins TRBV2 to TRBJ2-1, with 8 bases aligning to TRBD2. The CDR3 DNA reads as TGTGCCAGCATAGTTGGACTAGCTGGTGAGCAGTTCTTC. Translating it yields CASIVGLAGEQFF.